This T cell receptor beta chain came from a study of beta chain features in type 1 diabetes. Study information: Patients looked much like healthy donors when it came to age, gender and cell yields. Study findings and constraints: The study found moderately but significantly shorter TCRB CDR3s in all four CD4+ subsets of Type 1 diabetes patients.

Expressed TCRB transcripts were sequenced because the isolated RNA had all been reverse transcribed beforehand. Generated by immunoSEQ multiplex PCR, the TCRdb table keeps only in-frame clones and is missing some. The data contain roughly 300,000 clones, approximately 9.9% of them singletons. CDR1 and CDR2 from the germline V gene are LGHNA and YSLEER. V lost 1 base, J lost 4 bases, and 8 bases lay in between. This CDR3 spans 14 amino acids. A sort by CD45RO/CCR7/CD25/CD127/CD95/CD27 yielded CD4+ naive, central memory, regulatory and stem cell-like memory cells. This clone came up a few times. Its antigen is not known. This same CDR3 is encoded by further DNA sequences in the sample.

The receptor's source is a man aged 30 to 45 with type 1 diabetes. The chain recombines TRBV4-3 with TRBJ1-5, with no clear D. Sample: central memory CD4+ T cells from blood. The CDR3 DNA sequence: TGCGCCAGCAGCCAAGGTCTTTCGAATCAGCCCCAGCATTTT. Protein product: CASSQGLSNQPQHF.